This T cell receptor beta chain was found in a study of monozygotic twins with inflammatory bowel disease. From its re-call of the 5' RACE reads, TCRdb lists each CDR3 protein once, without DNA. This sample's clone table lists hundreds of thousands of distinct CDR3 sequences. CDR3 length equals 16 residues. Germline assignment: CDR1 MNHNS and CDR2 SASEGT. Material: blood. This chain uses TRBV6-1 with TRBJ2-3; there is no DNA to check the TCRdb D call of TRBD2. The TCR sequence derives from a human donor with ulcerative colitis or Crohn's disease, or a healthy co-twin of an affected twin (not recorded which). The CDR3 is CASSGSGGSTTDTQYF.